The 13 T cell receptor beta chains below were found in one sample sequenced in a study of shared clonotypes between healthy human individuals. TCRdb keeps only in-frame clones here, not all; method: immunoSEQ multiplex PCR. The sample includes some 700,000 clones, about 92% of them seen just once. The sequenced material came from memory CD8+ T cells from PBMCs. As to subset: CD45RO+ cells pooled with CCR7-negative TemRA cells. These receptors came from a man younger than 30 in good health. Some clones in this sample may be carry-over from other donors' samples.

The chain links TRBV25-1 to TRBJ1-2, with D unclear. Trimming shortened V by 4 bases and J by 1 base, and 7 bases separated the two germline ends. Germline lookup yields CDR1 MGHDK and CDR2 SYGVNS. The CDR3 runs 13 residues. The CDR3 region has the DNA TGTGCCAGCAGTGTATCGGATAACTATGGCTACACCTTC. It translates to CASSVSDNYGYTF.

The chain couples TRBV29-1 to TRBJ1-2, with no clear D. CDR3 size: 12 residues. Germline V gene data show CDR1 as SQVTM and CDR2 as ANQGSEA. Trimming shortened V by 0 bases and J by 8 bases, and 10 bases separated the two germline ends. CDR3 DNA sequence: TGCAGCGTTGAAGATTCCCCGAGGGGCTACACCTTC. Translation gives CSVEDSPRGYTF.

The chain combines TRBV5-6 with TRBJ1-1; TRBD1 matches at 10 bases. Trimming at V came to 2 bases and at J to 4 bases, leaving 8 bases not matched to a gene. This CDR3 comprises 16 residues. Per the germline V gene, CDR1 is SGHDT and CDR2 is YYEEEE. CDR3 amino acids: CASSLGQGGERTEAFF. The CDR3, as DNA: TGTGCCAGCAGCTTAGGACAGGGGGGTGAACGCACTGAAGCTTTCTTT.

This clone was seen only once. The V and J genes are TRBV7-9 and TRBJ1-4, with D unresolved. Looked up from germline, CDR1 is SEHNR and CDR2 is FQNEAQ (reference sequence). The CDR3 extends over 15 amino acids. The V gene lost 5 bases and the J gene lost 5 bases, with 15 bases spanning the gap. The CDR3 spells CASSRGSNGNEKLFF. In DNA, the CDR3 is TGTGCCAGCAGCCGCGGTTCTAACGGGAATGAAAAACTGTTTTTT.

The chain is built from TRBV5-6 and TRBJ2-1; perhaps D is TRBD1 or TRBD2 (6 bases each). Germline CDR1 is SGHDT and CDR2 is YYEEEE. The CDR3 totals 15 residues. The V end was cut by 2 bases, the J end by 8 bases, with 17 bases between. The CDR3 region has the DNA TGTGCCAGCAGCTTTTGGGGAGGACAGTTGCATGAGCAGTTCTTC. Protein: CASSFWGGQLHEQFF.

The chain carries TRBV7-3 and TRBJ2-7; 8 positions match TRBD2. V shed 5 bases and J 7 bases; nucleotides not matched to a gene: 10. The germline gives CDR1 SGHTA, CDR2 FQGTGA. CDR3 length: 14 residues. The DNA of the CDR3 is TGTGCCAGCAGCCTGAGCGGGAGTCTAGGAGAGCAGTACTTC. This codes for CASSLSGSLGEQYF.

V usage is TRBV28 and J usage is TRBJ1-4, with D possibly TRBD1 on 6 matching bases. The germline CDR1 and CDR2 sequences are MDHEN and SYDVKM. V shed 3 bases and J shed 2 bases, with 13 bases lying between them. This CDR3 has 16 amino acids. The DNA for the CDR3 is TGTGCCAGCAGTTTCCTCCGGGACACGACTAATGAAAAACTGTTTTTT. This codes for CASSFLRDTTNEKLFF. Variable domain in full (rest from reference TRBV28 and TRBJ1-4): DVKVTQSSRYLVKRTGEKVFLECVQDMDHENMFWYRQDPGLGLRLIYFSYDVKMKEKGDIPEGYSVSREKKERFSLILESASTNQTSMYLCASSFLRDTTNEKLFFGSGTQLSVL.

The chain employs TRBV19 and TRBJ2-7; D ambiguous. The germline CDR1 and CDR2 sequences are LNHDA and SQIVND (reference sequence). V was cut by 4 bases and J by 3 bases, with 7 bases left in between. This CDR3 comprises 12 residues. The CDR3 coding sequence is TGTGCCAGTAGTAGGGGAAGCTACGAGCAGTACTTC. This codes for CASSRGSYEQYF.

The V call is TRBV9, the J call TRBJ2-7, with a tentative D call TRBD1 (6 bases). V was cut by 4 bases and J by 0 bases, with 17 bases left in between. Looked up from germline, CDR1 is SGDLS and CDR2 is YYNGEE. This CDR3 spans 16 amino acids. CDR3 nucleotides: TGTGCCAGCAGCCTAAATGTAGACAGGAGCTCCTACGAGCAGTACTTC. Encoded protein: CASSLNVDRSSYEQYF.

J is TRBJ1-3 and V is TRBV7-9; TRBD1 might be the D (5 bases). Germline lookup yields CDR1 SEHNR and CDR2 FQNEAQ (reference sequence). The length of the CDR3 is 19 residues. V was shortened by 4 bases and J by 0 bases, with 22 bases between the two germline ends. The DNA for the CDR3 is TGTGCCAGCAGCTCGACAGTTTTAGGGTCAATTAGCTCTGGAAACACCATATATTTT. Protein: CASSSTVLGSISSGNTIYF.

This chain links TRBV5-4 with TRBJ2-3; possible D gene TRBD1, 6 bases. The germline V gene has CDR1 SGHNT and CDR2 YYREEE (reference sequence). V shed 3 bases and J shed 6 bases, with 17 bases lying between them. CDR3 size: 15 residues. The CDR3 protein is CASSSAGERGDTQYF. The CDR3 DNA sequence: TGTGCCAGCAGCTCGGCAGGGGAGAGAGGGGATACGCAGTATTTT.

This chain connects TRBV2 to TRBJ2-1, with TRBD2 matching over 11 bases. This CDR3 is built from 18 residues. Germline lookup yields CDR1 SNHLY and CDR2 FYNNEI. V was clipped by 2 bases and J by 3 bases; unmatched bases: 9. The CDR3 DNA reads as TGTGCCAGCAGTGAATGGGCCTGGGGGACTAGCGGCTACAATGAGCAGTTCTTC. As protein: CASSEWAWGTSGYNEQFF.

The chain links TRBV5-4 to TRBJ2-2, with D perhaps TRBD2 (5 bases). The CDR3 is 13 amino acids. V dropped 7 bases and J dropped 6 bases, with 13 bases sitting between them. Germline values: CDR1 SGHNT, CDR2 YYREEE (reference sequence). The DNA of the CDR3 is TGTGCCAGCCAGAACGCGGAGGCCGGGGAGCTGTTTTTT. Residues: CASQNAEAGELFF.